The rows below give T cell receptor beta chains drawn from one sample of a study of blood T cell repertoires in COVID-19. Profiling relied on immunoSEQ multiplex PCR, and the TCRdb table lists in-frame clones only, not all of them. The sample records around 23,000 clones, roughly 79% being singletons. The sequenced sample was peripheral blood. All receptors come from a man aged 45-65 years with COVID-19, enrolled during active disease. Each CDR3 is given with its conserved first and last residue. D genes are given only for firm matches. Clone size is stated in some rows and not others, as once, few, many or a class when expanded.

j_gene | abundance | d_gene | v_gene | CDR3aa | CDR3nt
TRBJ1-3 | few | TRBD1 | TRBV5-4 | CASSLKRQGGNTIYF | TGTGCCAGCAGCTTGAAAAGACAGGGAGGAAACACCATATATTTT
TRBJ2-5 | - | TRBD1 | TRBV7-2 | CASSLARTGLVETQYF | TGTGCCAGCAGCTTAGCCCGGACAGGGTTGGTAGAGACCCAGTACTTC
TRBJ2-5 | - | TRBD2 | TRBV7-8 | CASSPGLAGVEETQYF | TGTGCCAGCAGCCCGGGACTAGCGGGAGTAGAAGAGACCCAGTACTTC
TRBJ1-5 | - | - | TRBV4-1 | CASSQVAKEISNQPQHF | TGCGCCAGCAGCCAAGTTGCGAAGGAGATAAGCAATCAGCCCCAGCATTTT
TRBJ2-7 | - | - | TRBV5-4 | CASSYRDSPYEQYF | TGTGCCAGCAGCTACCGGGATTCCCCGTACGAGCAGTACTTC
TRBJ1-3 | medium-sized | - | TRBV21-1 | CASTRTGRFTIYF | TGTGCCAGCACCCGGACAGGTAGGTTCACCATATATTTT
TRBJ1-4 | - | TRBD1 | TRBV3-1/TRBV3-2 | CASNARDRDEKLFF | TGTGCCAGCAACGCCCGGGACAGGGATGAAAAACTGTTTTTT
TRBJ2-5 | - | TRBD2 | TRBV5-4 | CASGKERAGREETQYF | TGTGCCAGCGGGAAGGAAAGAGCGGGGCGAGAAGAGACCCAGTACTTC
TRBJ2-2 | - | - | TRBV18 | CASSPESTGELFF | TGTGCCAGCTCACCAGAGAGCACCGGGGAGCTGTTTTTT
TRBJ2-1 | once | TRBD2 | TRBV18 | CASSPGASGSYNEQFF | TGTGCCAGCTCACCAGGGGCTAGCGGCTCCTACAATGAGCAGTTCTTC
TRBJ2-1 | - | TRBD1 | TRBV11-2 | CASSSIYRGPGEQFF | TGTGCCAGCAGCTCAATCTACAGGGGGCCAGGGGAGCAGTTCTTC